This T cell receptor (beta chain) was sequenced during a study of blood T cells in healthy people across ages. This clonotype occurred a few times. Primed by a sample-barcoded 5' primer and a J-beta primer mix, a second PCR proceeded for 7 to 11 cycles. TCRdb reprocessed the 5' RACE reads via MiXCR and lists one record per CDR3 protein. Among around 1,500,000 distinct CDR3 sequences, around 42% were seen once, and the ten largest hold roughly 8.2%. The origin of this receptor is a woman aged 18 to 35 in good health. The material sequenced was blood.

The CDR3 DNA reads as TGTGCCAGCAACCTGAGGGATACGCAGTATTTT. As protein: CASNLRDTQYF. The chain couples TRBV2 to TRBJ2-3; D gene uncertain. In germline, CDR1 is SNHLY, CDR2 FYNNEI. Trimming cost V 7 bases and J 6 bases, with 8 bases left between them. CDR3 length equals 11 residues. Full variable domain (missing parts from reference TRBV2 and TRBJ2-3): EPEVTQTPSHQVTQMGQEVILRCVPISNHLYFYWYRQILGQKVEFLVSFYNNEISEKSEIFDDQFSVERPDGSNFTLKIRSTKLEDSAMYFCASNLRDTQYFGPGTRLTVL.